This is a list of T cell receptor beta chains from one sample in a study of Ad26.COV2.S vaccination and SARS-CoV-2 variants. Clones were sequenced by immunoSEQ multiplex PCR, and TCRdb holds only the in-frame ones, with some missing. The sample shows hundreds of thousands of clones, about 91% of them seen only once. Specimen: peripheral blood, collected in a trial of Ad26.COV2.S vaccine versus placebo. These receptors came from a person between 18 and 65 years old who received the Ad26.COV2.S COVID-19 vaccine or a placebo. Both conserved end residues are part of each CDR3.

v_call: TRBV7-2
j_call: TRBJ1-1
cdr3_length: 11
cdr3_aa: CASSFVVEAFF

v_call: TRBV5-1
j_call: TRBJ1-4
cdr3_length: 14
cdr3_aa: CASSFGDYDEKLFF

v_call: TRBV19
j_call: TRBJ1-5
cdr3_length: 15
cdr3_aa: CASRPLTGNNQPQHF

v_call: TRBV6-2/TRBV6-3
j_call: TRBJ1-2
cdr3_length: 11
cdr3_aa: CASSYLYGYTF

v_call: TRBV6-6
j_call: TRBJ1-5
cdr3_length: 14
cdr3_aa: CASSYSNGDQPQHF

v_call: TRBV5-4
j_call: TRBJ2-5
cdr3_length: 14
cdr3_aa: CASSLDRGGETQYF

v_call: TRBV6-5
j_call: TRBJ1-6
cdr3_length: 15
cdr3_aa: CASRAEGVSNSPLHF

v_call: TRBV28
j_call: TRBJ1-3
cdr3_length: 13
cdr3_aa: CASSLSVGDSPHF

v_call: TRBV2
j_call: TRBJ1-4
cdr3_length: 15
cdr3_aa: CASSWVGATNEKLFF

v_call: TRBV6-2/TRBV6-3
j_call: TRBJ1-5
cdr3_length: 14
cdr3_aa: CASSYFGRNQPQHF

v_call: TRBV7-8
j_call: TRBJ2-2
cdr3_length: 15
cdr3_aa: CASSYRVPNTGELFF

v_call: TRBV19
j_call: TRBJ1-5
cdr3_length: 13
cdr3_aa: CASRVVGDQPQHF

v_call: TRBV4-3
j_call: TRBJ2-3
cdr3_length: 15
cdr3_aa: CASSQGTGWTDTQYF

v_call: TRBV28
j_call: TRBJ1-5
cdr3_length: 14
cdr3_aa: CASSLTWDDQPQHF

v_call: TRBV11-3
j_call: TRBJ2-1
cdr3_length: 15
cdr3_aa: CASSLRGQGSYEQFF

v_call: TRBV7-9
j_call: TRBJ1-1
cdr3_length: 14
cdr3_aa: CASSLGQWRAEAFF

v_call: TRBV30
j_call: TRBJ2-7
cdr3_length: 12
cdr3_aa: CAWSVWGGEQYF